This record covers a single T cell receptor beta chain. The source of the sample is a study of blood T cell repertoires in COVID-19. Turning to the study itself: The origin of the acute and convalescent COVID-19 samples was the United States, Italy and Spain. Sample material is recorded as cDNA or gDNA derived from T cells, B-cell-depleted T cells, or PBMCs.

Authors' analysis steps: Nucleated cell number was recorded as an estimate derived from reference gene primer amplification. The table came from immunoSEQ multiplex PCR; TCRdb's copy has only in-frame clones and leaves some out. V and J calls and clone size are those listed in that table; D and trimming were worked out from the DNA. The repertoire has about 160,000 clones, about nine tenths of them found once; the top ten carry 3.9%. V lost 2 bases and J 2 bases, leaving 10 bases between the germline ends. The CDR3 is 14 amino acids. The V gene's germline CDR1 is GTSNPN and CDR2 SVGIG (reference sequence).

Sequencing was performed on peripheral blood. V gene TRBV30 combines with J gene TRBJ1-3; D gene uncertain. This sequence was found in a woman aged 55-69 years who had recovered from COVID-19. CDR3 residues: CAWSPIQAGNTIYF. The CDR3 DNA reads TGTGCCTGGAGTCCGATTCAGGCTGGAAACACCATATATTTT. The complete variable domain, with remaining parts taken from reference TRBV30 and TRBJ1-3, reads SQTIHQWPATLVQPVGSPLSLECTVEGTSNPNLYWYRQAAGRGLQLLFYSVGIGQISSEVPQNLSASRPQDRQFILSSKKLLLSDSGFYLCAWSPIQAGNTIYFGEGSWLTVV.